This TCR beta chain was sequenced in a study of T cell responses to AZD1222 COVID-19 vaccine. Study information: Second-dose groups at about 4 or about 12 weeks were pooled. Study-wide points: Receipt of two AZD1222 doses was followed by a rise in Spike-specific TCR breadth and depth. Nearly half of spike-specific TCRs reportedly go after variant regions that carry no mutations. The repertoires were collected only after the peak T cell response.

On this clone: Its matching antigen is unknown.

The protocol was immunoSEQ multiplex PCR, while the TCRdb copy is restricted to in-frame clones and leaves out a portion. The sample carries some 62,000 clones, over 60% recorded once. Germline assignment: CDR1 LGHNT and CDR2 FRNRAP. Trimming cost V 5 bases and J 4 bases; bases outside gene matches: 1. This CDR3 is 12 amino acids long. The chain links TRBV12-5 to TRBJ1-1; 7 nucleotides align to TRBD1. This receptor was obtained from an adult in good health. Sequencing used peripheral blood, obtained on day 0 of AZD1222 vaccination. CDR3 DNA: TGTGCTAGTGGTCAGGGGGGCACTGAAGCTTTCTTT. Translating it yields CASGQGGTEAFF.